One T cell receptor beta chain is described in this entry. Authors' analysis steps: Filtering of immunoSEQ junctional sequences could not match full-length read filtering. Assay used: immunoSEQ multiplex PCR; TCRdb lists only in-frame clones, some missing. V, J and clone size reflect that table, while D and trimming were determined from the DNA. The profile shows fewer than 700,000 clones, roughly 79% of them singletons. The source of the sample is a study of shared clonotypes between healthy human individuals. Adult Caucasians living in Nashville, Tennessee made up all of the donors. The TCR comes from a woman between 35 and 50 years old in good health. Some clones in this sample may be carry-over from other donors' samples. Sequencing was performed on PBMCs.

For the CDR3, the DNA is TGCAGCGTTGGGGAGGTCGGGCGTGCCCCAACGGGGCAGTTCTTC. Translated: CSVGEVGRAPTGQFF. The chain links TRBV29-1 to TRBJ2-1; maybe TRBD2 (6 bases). Germline CDR1 reads SQVTM; CDR2 reads ANQGSEA. This CDR3 is built from 15 residues. Trimming removed 4 bases at V and 12 bases at J, with 25 bases between.